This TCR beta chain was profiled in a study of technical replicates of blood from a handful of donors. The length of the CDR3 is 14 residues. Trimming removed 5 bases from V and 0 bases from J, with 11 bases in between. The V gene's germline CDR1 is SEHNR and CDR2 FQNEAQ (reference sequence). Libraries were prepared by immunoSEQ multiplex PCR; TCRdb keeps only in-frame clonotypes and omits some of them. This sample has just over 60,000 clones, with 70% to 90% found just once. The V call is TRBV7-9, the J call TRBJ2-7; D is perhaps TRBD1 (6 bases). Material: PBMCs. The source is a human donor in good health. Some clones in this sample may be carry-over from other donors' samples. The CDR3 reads CASSATGSSYEQYF. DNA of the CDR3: TGTGCCAGCAGCGCAACAGGGAGCTCCTACGAGCAGTACTTC. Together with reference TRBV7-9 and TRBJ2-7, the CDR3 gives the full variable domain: DTGVSQNPRHKITKRGQNVTFRCDPISEHNRLYWYRQTLGQGPEFLTYFQNEAQLEKSRLLSDRFSAERPKGSFSTLEIQRTEQGDSAMYLCASSATGSSYEQYFGPGTRLTVT.